The clone carrying this T cell receptor beta chain was seen once. V gave up 1 base and J gave up 2 bases, with 18 bases separating them. This CDR3 has 18 residues. Germline values: CDR1 MGHRA, CDR2 YSYEKL. The age range of participants was about 18 to 89 years, with residence in about two dozen US areas. The table came from immunoSEQ multiplex PCR; TCRdb's copy has only in-frame clones and leaves some out. Of 150,000 to 200,000 clones listed, roughly 90% are singletons. The data originate from a study of blood T cell repertoires in COVID-19. As for the study in general: Sites across the United States, Italy and Spain contributed samples from acute and convalescent COVID-19.

The V and J genes are TRBV4-1 and TRBJ2-1; tentative D call: TRBD1 (6 bases). This TCR was sampled from a human donor with acute COVID-19. The donor label of this sample is uncertain. The sequencing sample was made of PBMCs or T cells enriched from blood (not recorded which). The CDR3, as DNA: TGCGCCAGCAGCCAAGCCGATGGGGGCAGGGTGGCCTACAATGAGCAGTTCTTC. It is translated as CASSQADGGRVAYNEQFF.